This T cell receptor beta chain is drawn from a study of blood T cell repertoires in COVID-19. Cohort allocation depended upon clinical history that participants reported. This CDR3 comprises 14 residues. Germline assignment: CDR1 GTSNPN and CDR2 SVGIG (reference sequence). The V end lost 1 base, the J end lost 3 bases, and 7 bases lay between the germline ends. Study processing details: From reference gene primer amplification, estimates of nucleated cell counts were derived. Clones were read by immunoSEQ multiplex PCR, and TCRdb kept only the in-frame ones, dropping some. V and J calls and clone size are copied from that table; D and trimming were computed from the DNA. The sample consists of 200,000 to 250,000 clones, approximately 90% of them appearing once.

Sequenced sample: PBMCs or T cells enriched from blood (not recorded which). The TCR was taken from a woman between 18 and 29 years old in a cohort exposed to, infected with or recovered from COVID-19 (not recorded which). The V gene is TRBV30, the J gene TRBJ1-6; no definite D call. Written as DNA, the CDR3 is TGTGCCTGGAGTGCGGCGGACTATAATTCACCCCTCCACTTT. Its protein is CAWSAADYNSPLHF. Full variable domain (rest looked up from reference TRBV30 and TRBJ1-6): SQTIHQWPATLVQPVGSPLSLECTVEGTSNPNLYWYRQAAGRGLQLLFYSVGIGQISSEVPQNLSASRPQDRQFILSSKKLLLSDSGFYLCAWSAADYNSPLHFGNGTRLTVT.